These 28 T cell receptor beta chains were all obtained from the same sample, sequenced in a study of blood T cell repertoires in COVID-19. TCRdb's copy holds only in-frame clones and misses some; the assay was immunoSEQ multiplex PCR. The data hold some 210,000 clones, with roughly 78% observed a single time. Sequencing used peripheral blood. The receptors here all came from a woman in her 40s with acute or convalescent COVID-19.

The chain is built from TRBV6-1 and TRBJ2-7, with D possibly called TRBD1 or TRBD2 (5 bases each). The V end was cut by 4 bases, the J end by 2 bases, with 12 bases between. The CDR3 covers 14 residues. Germline V gene sequence: CDR1 MNHNS, CDR2 SASEGT. CDR3 amino acids: CASSAAGSTYEQYF. The CDR3 bases are TGTGCCAGCAGTGCAGCAGGGAGTACCTACGAGCAGTACTTC.

The chain couples TRBV6-5 to TRBJ2-1, with a weak D call TRBD1 (6 bases). Trimming stripped 7 bases from V and 4 bases from J, with 14 bases between. The germline V gene encodes CDR1 MNHEY and CDR2 SVGAGI. The CDR3 length is 14 residues. CDR3 sequence: CASTPGTQYNEQFF. DNA of the CDR3: TGTGCCAGCACCCCCGGGACACAGTACAATGAGCAGTTCTTC.

J is TRBJ2-7 and V is TRBV2, with 9 nucleotides matching TRBD1. The germline V gene has CDR1 SNHLY and CDR2 FYNNEI. After removal of 5 bases from V and 0 bases from J, the junction contained 2 bases not matched to a gene. This CDR3 is 14 amino acids long. In DNA form, the CDR3 reads TGTGCCAGCAGTTGGACAGGGGCCTCCTACGAGCAGTACTTC. Its protein is CASSWTGASYEQYF. Full variable domain (remainder filled in from reference TRBV2 and TRBJ2-7): EPEVTQTPSHQVTQMGQEVILRCVPISNHLYFYWYRQILGQKVEFLVSFYNNEISEKSEIFDDQFSVERPDGSNFTLKIRSTKLEDSAMYFCASSWTGASYEQYFGPGTRLTVT.

The table lists this clone with a few counts. The genes are TRBV3-1 (or the pseudogene TRBV3-2) and TRBJ1-4; weak D call: TRBD1 (5 bases). Germline CDR1 is LGHDT and CDR2 is YNNKEL (reference sequence). This CDR3 comprises 16 residues. The ends were cut back, 2 bases at V and 6 bases at J, with 16 bases in the middle. DNA for the CDR3: TGTGCCAGCAGCCAACGTCCGGGACTGGGTCATGAAAAACTGTTTTTT. Amino acids: CASSQRPGLGHEKLFF.

The rearrangement joins TRBV14 to TRBJ2-3; D is undetermined. This CDR3 is built from 13 residues. V lost 4 bases and J 2 bases, leaving 7 bases between the germline ends. The germline V gene has CDR1 SGHDN and CDR2 FVKESK. The CDR3 DNA reads TGTGCCAGCAGCCCTGCTACCACAGATACGCAGTATTTT. It translates to CASSPATTDTQYF. Full variable domain (rest looked up from reference TRBV14 and TRBJ2-3): EAGVTQFPSHSVIEKGQTVTLRCDPISGHDNLYWYRRVMGKEIKFLLHFVKESKQDESGMPNNRFLAERTGGTYSTLKVQPAELEDSGVYFCASSPATTDTQYFGPGTRLTVL.

The chain's CDR3 is CASMKRGLSGRPEETQYF. In nucleotides, the CDR3 is TGTGCCAGTATGAAGAGGGGGCTAAGCGGGAGGCCCGAGGAGACCCAGTACTTC. This chain uses TRBV19 with TRBJ2-5, with 9 bases aligning to TRBD2. Germline V gene sequence: CDR1 LNHDA, CDR2 SQIVND (reference sequence). With V trimmed by 7 bases and J by 5 bases, 20 bases remained unmatched. The CDR3 is made up of 18 amino acids.

This clone was seen only once. A clone one base away is much larger, so this may be a read error. This sequence joins TRBV4-1 and TRBJ1-1; D call uncertain. The CDR3 is made up of 13 amino acids. Germline values: CDR1 MGHRA, CDR2 YSYEKL. The CDR3 region has the DNA TGCGCCCGCAGCCGACTCCTGAACACTGAAGCTTTCTTT. This sequence encodes CARSRLLNTEAFF.

This clone occurred a few times. The chain couples TRBV29-1 to TRBJ1-1; D may be TRBD1 (5 bases). V lost 2 bases to trimming and J lost 1 base, with 14 bases between them. The CDR3 contains 15 residues. CDR1 is SQVTM and CDR2 is ANQGSEA in the germline V gene. The CDR3 DNA reads TGCAGCGTTGAATGGGCGCGGGGGAAGAACACTGAAGCTTTCTTT. Translation: CSVEWARGKNTEAFF.

This clone was detected once. This chain links TRBV15 with TRBJ1-3, with D possibly matching TRBD1 (5 bases). The CDR3 totals 15 residues. V lost 1 base and J lost 7, with 14 bases in between. The germline V gene encodes CDR1 LNHNV and CDR2 YYDKDF (reference sequence). CDR3: CATSRVPGRGNTIYF. The CDR3 nucleotides read TGTGCCACCAGCAGAGTCCCTGGTAGGGGTAACACCATATATTTT.

The chain combines TRBV25-1 with TRBJ2-3; 9 bases align to TRBD1. With V trimmed by 3 bases and J by 6 bases, 4 bases remained unmatched. Germline CDR1 is MGHDK and CDR2 is SYGVNS. The CDR3 covers 14 residues. The CDR3 nucleotides are TGTGCCAGCAGTGACCGGGACAGGGAGGATACGCAGTATTTT. It translates to CASSDRDREDTQYF.

By sample share, this clone is medium-sized. The chain employs TRBV6-4 and TRBJ2-3; D is perhaps TRBD1 (6 bases). From germline, CDR1 is MRHNA and CDR2 SNTAGT. V lost 0 bases to trimming and J lost 0 bases, with 10 bases between them. The CDR3 totals 16 residues. DNA of the CDR3: TGTGCCAGCAGTGACTCGGCAGGGGAGAGCACAGATACGCAGTATTTT. Its translation: CASSDSAGESTDTQYF.

This clone showed up just once. V is TRBV5-4 and J is TRBJ1-1; no definite D call. CDR3 length: 14 residues. The V gene's germline CDR1 is SGHNT and CDR2 YYREEE (reference sequence). V was shortened by 2 bases and J by 7 bases, with 15 bases between the two germline ends. For the CDR3, the DNA is TGTGCCAGCAGCTTAGGTTCACAGCCTTATGAAGCTTTCTTT. This sequence encodes CASSLGSQPYEAFF.

The V and J genes are TRBV25-1 and TRBJ1-5, with a tentative D call TRBD1 (5 bases). The CDR3 loop spans 14 amino acids. Germline CDR1 is MGHDK and CDR2 is SYGVNS. Trimming took 6 bases from V and 5 from J, leaving 14 bases between them. The CDR3 DNA reads TGTGCCAGCAGCCGAAGGGGAAGCTATCAGCCCCAGCATTTT. Its protein product is CASSRRGSYQPQHF.

This chain links TRBV12-3 or TRBV12-4 with TRBJ1-1; weak D call: TRBD1 (5 bases). This CDR3 contains 13 residues. V lost 7 bases and J 1 base, leaving 10 bases between the germline ends. CDR3 nucleotides: TGTGCCAGCAACATACAGGAGAACACTGAAGCTTTCTTT. Translation gives CASNIQENTEAFF.

This chain joins TRBV19 and TRBJ1-5, with D possibly matching TRBD1 (6 bases). Germline CDR1 reads LNHDA; CDR2 reads SQIVND (reference sequence). The CDR3 is made up of 13 amino acids. Deletions cut 5 bases from V and 6 bases from J, with 11 bases between. The CDR3 here is CASSPTGFQPQHF. In DNA, the CDR3 is TGTGCCAGTAGTCCCACAGGGTTTCAGCCCCAGCATTTT.

CDR3 nucleotides: TGTGCCAGCAGTTCACGGGGATACGAGCAGTACTTC. Its translation is CASSSRGYEQYF. V and J are TRBV6-2 or TRBV6-3 and TRBJ2-7; D is perhaps TRBD2 (5 bases). The CDR3 has 12 residues. V dropped 4 bases and J dropped 4 bases, with 8 bases sitting between them. Germline V gene data show CDR1 as MNHEY and CDR2 as SVGEGT.

This chain connects TRBV10-3 to TRBJ1-4; TRBD1 agrees at 8 bases. Trimming cost V 3 bases and J 7 bases; bases outside gene matches: 7. The CDR3 has 15 amino acids. The V gene's germline CDR1 is ENHRY and CDR2 SYGVKD. The CDR3 nucleotides read TGTGCCATCAGTGACGAAGACAGGGGTAGTGAAAAACTGTTTTTT. Protein product: CAISDEDRGSEKLFF.

This chain connects TRBV5-1 to TRBJ1-2, with D possibly matching TRBD1 (5 bases). V lost 3 bases, J lost 4 bases, and 16 bases lay in between. The CDR3 spans 15 residues. CDR1 SGHRS and CDR2 YFSETQ come from the germline V gene. Written as DNA, the CDR3 is TGCGCCAGCAGCTCAAGTGAAAGGGGCGGCTATGGCTACACCTTC. Protein: CASSSSERGGYGYTF.

V gene TRBV6-2 or TRBV6-3 combines with J gene TRBJ2-3; 10 nucleotides line up with TRBD2. The CDR3 is 17 residues long. Germline CDR1 reads MNHEY; CDR2 reads SVGEGT. The trim removed 2 bases at V and 2 bases at J, leaving 7 bases unmatched. The DNA for the CDR3 is TGTGCCAGCAGTTACCCTCGTAGCGGGAGGACCACAGATACGCAGTATTTT. It translates to CASSYPRSGRTTDTQYF.

CDR3 coding DNA: TGTGCTAGTGGGATGGGAGGTTGGACTGAAGCTTTCTTT. The encoded protein is CASGMGGWTEAFF. The chain combines TRBV12-5 with TRBJ1-1; D is unclear. This CDR3 contains 13 residues. The V gene lost 6 bases and the J gene lost 5 bases, with 13 bases spanning the gap. Germline CDR1 reads LGHNT; CDR2 reads FRNRAP.

The chain's CDR3 is CASSSRTGGFGYTF. DNA of the CDR3: TGTGCCAGCAGTTCCCGGACAGGGGGCTTTGGCTACACCTTC. This rearrangement joins TRBV27 to TRBJ1-2; 11 bases match TRBD1. This CDR3 is 14 amino acids long. V was clipped by 4 bases and J by 7 bases; unmatched bases: 5. CDR1 and CDR2 from the germline V gene are MNHEY and SMNVEV (reference sequence).

V is TRBV15 and J is TRBJ2-3, with D tentatively TRBD2 (6 bases). V was clipped by 0 bases and J by 6 bases, with 13 bases between them. CDR1 is LNHNV and CDR2 is YYDKDF in the germline V gene (reference sequence). This CDR3 is built from 15 residues. In DNA, the CDR3 is TGTGCCACCAGCAGAGATCGGGGGAGCGGGGATACGCAGTATTTT. Protein: CATSRDRGSGDTQYF.

The genes are TRBV4-2 and TRBJ2-7; maybe TRBD1 (7 bases). Germline-derived CDR1 and CDR2 are LGHNA and YNFKEQ. The CDR3 covers 15 residues. With 1 base removed from V and 3 bases from J, the gap between germline ends came to 13 bases. The CDR3 sequence is CASSQVSGGNYEQYF. CDR3 bases: TGTGCCAGCAGCCAAGTTTCAGGGGGGAACTACGAGCAGTACTTC.

The chain couples TRBV12-5 to TRBJ2-1, with D maybe TRBD1 (5 bases). CDR3 length: 16 amino acids. V dropped 7 bases and J dropped 2 bases, with 18 bases sitting between them. Germline values: CDR1 LGHNT, CDR2 FRNRAP. DNA for the CDR3: TGTGCTAGTGCCAAACTCCCACAGGACACCTACAATGAGCAGTTCTTC. Amino acid sequence: CASAKLPQDTYNEQFF.

This clone was seen only once. J is TRBJ1-4 and V is TRBV25-1; D unclear. CDR3 size: 14 residues. Germline-derived CDR1 and CDR2 are MGHDK and SYGVNS. The V end was cut by 3 bases, the J end by 6 bases, with 11 bases between. CDR3 sequence (DNA): TGTGCCAGCAGTGATCCGGGGTTTGATGAAAAACTGTTTTTT. It yields the protein CASSDPGFDEKLFF.

The gene calls are TRBV5-6 and TRBJ2-7; weak D call: TRBD2 (6 bases). V gave up 4 bases and J gave up 9 bases, with 11 bases separating them. This CDR3 has 11 residues. Germline-derived CDR1 and CDR2 are SGHDT and YYEEEE. Written as DNA, the CDR3 is TGTGCCAGCAGCCAGGACTATCGGCAGTACTTC. This gives the protein CASSQDYRQYF.

V usage is TRBV3-1 (or the pseudogene TRBV3-2) and J usage is TRBJ1-2; no definite D call. The CDR3 runs 15 residues. The germline CDR1 and CDR2 sequences are LGHDT and YNNKEL (reference sequence). Trimming stripped 4 bases from V and 8 bases from J, with 20 bases between. The CDR3 nucleotides read TGTGCCAGCAGCCTTCGAAGCCCTATCGGGGAAGGCTACACCTTC. Its protein product is CASSLRSPIGEGYTF.

The chain uses TRBV2 and TRBJ1-1, with D tentatively TRBD1 (6 bases). CDR1 and CDR2 (germline): SNHLY, FYNNEI. This CDR3 region has 19 residues. Trimming left V 3 bases short and J 1 base short, with 24 bases between. The CDR3 protein is CASSESRLLQGLGNTEAFF. For the CDR3, the DNA is TGTGCCAGCAGTGAGTCTAGACTGCTCCAGGGGCTCGGGAACACTGAAGCTTTCTTT.